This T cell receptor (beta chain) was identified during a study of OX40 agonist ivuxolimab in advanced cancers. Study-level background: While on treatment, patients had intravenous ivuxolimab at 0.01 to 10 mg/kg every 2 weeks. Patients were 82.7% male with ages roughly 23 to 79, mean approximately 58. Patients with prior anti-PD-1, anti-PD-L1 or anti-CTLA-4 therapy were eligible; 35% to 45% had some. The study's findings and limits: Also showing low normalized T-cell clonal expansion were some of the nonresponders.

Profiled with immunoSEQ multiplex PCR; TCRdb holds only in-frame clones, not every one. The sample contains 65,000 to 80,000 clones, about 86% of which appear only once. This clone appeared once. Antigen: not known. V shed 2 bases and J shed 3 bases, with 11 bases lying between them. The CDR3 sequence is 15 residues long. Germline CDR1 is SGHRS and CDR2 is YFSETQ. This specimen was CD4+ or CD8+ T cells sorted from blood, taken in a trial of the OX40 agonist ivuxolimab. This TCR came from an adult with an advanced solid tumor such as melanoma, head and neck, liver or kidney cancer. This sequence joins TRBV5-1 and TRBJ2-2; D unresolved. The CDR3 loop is CASSFKGSDTGELFF. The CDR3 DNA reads TGCGCCAGCAGCTTCAAAGGGTCCGACACCGGGGAGCTGTTTTTT.